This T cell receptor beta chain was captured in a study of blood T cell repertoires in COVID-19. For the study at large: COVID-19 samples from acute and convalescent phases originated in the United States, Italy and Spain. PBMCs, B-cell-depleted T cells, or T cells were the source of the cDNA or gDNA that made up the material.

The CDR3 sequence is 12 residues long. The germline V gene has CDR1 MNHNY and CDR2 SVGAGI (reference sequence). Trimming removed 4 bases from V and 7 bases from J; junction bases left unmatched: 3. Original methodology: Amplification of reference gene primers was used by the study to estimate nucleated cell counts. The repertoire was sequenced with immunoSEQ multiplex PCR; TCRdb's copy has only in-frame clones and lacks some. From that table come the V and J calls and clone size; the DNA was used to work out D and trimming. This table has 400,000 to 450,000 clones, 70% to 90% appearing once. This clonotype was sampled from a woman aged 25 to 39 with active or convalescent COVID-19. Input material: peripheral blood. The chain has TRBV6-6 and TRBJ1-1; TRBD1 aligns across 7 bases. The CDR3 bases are TGTGCCAGCAGTTGGGACAGAGATGAAGCTTTCTTT. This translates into CASSWDRDEAFF.